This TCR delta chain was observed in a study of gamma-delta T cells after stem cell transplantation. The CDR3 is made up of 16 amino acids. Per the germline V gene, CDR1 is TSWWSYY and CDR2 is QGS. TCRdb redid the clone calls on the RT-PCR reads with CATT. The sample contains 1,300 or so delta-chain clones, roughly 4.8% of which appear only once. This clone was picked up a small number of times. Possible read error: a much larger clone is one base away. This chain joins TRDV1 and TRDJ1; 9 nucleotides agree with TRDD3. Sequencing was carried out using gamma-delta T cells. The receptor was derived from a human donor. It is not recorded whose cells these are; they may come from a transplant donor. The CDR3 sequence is CALGEPARGYADKPIF. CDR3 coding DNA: TGTGCTCTTGGGGAACCCGCCAGGGGATACGCGGATAAACCCATCTTT.